This T cell receptor beta chain emerged from a study of T cells after posttransplantation cyclophosphamide. Measured with immunoSEQ multiplex PCR; TCRdb has only the in-frame clones, and not every one. The sample contains 7,300 or so clones, none of them singletons. In this sample, this clone turned up many times. The CDR3 runs to 14 residues. Losses at the gene ends were 6 bases for V and 2 bases for J; bases not matched to a gene: 7. Germline assignment: CDR1 MDHEN and CDR2 SYDVKM. Busulfan-fludarabine conditioning, marrow transplant, and cyclophosphamide on days +3 and +4 were administered. The receptor was isolated from a male patient between 50 and 60 years old who received an allogeneic stem cell transplant from an unrelated donor, was CMV-positive, and had acute GVHD only. Some T cells may arise from the graft donor. The sequences come from PBMCs, collected after allogeneic stem cell transplant with posttransplant cyclophosphamide. The chain has TRBV28 and TRBJ2-7; 7 bases agree with TRBD1. This CDR3 reads CASSLPGQTYEQYF. Here the CDR3 DNA reads TGTGCCAGCAGCCTCCCGGGACAGACCTACGAGCAGTACTTC.